The clone carrying this T cell receptor beta chain was detected only once. No antigen is known for it. The data are from a study of T-cell reconstitution after alpha-beta-depleted transplantation in children. The study, taken as a whole, reports: T-cell numbers and diversity, one year after transplant, stemmed largely from T cells that were newly produced. The study reportedly traced alpha-beta T cells about two months after transplant to several hundred expanded graft clones. It was surviving recipient T cells and thymic progenitors that gave some patients high TCRbeta diversity at day 60.

V lost 2 bases to trimming and J lost 6 bases, with 17 bases between them. In germline, CDR1 is MNHEY, CDR2 SMNVEV (reference sequence). The CDR3 totals 15 residues. TCRbeta library preparation incorporated unique molecular identifiers. Each CDR3 protein is one row after TCRdb ran MiXCR on the PCR reads. The repertoire consists of fewer than 750,000 distinct CDR3 sequences, with roughly 27% occurring once and the leading ten covering 30% to 40%. The clonotype was recovered from a boy in the first two years of life with Wiskott-Aldrich syndrome, due to receive a stem cell transplant. The sample in question was PBMCs, obtained before TCRalphabeta/CD19-depleted stem cell transplant. The chain employs TRBV27 and TRBJ2-7; possibly TRBD2 for D (6 bases). CDR3 sequence (DNA): TGTGCCAGCAGTTTAGTGGGGGGTTTACCATCCGAGCAGTACTTC. It encodes CASSLVGGLPSEQYF.